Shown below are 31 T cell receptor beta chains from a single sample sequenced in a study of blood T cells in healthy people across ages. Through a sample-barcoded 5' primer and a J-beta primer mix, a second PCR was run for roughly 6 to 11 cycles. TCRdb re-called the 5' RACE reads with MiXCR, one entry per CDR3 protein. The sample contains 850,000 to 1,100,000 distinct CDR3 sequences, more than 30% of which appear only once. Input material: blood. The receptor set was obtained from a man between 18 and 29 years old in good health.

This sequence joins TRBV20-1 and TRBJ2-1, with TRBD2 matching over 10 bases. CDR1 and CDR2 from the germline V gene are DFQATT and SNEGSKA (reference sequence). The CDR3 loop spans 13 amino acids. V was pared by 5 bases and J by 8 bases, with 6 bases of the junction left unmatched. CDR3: CSASTSGVDEQFF. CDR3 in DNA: TGCAGTGCTTCTACTAGCGGGGTAGATGAGCAGTTCTTC.

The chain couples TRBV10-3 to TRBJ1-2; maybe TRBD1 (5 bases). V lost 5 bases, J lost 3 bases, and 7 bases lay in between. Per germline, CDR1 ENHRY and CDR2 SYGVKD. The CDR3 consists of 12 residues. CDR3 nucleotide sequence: TGTGCCATCAGTTCCAGGGACTATGGCTACACCTTC. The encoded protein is CAISSRDYGYTF.

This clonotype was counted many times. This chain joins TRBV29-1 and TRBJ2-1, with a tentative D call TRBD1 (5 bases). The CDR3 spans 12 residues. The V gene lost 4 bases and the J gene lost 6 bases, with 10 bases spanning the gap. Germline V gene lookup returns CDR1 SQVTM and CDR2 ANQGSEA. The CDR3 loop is CSVGRASNEQFF. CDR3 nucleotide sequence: TGCAGCGTTGGCAGGGCAAGCAATGAGCAGTTCTTC.

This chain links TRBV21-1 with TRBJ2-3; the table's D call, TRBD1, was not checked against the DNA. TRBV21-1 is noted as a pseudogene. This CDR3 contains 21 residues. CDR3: CASSKVLKPDVGQGLTDTQYF. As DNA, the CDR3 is TGTGCCAGCAGCAAAGTATTAAAGCCGGACGTGGGACAGGGGTTAACAGATACGCAGTATTTT.

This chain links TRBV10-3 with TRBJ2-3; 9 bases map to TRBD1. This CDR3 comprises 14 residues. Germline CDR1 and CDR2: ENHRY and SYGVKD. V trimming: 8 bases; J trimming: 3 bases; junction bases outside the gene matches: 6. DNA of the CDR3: TGTGCCATCTCCCCGGGACAGGGTACAGATACGCAGTATTTT. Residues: CAISPGQGTDTQYF.

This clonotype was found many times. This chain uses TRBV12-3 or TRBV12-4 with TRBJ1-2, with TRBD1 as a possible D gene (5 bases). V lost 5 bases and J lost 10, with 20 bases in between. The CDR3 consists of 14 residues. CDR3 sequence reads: CASSTVPDSGVYTF. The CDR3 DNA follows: TGTGCCAGCAGTACAGTCCCCGACTCGGGGGTCTACACCTTC.

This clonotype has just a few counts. CDR3 sequence: CATSRDVIVGTDTQYF. CDR3 coding DNA: TGTGCCACCAGCAGAGATGTTATTGTGGGCACAGATACGCAGTATTTT. This sequence joins TRBV15 and TRBJ2-3; D is unclear. V was trimmed by 0 bases and J by 1 base, leaving 11 bases between them. CDR3 length equals 16 residues. Germline-derived CDR1 and CDR2 are LNHNV and YYDKDF (reference sequence). Looking up the rest from reference TRBV15 and TRBJ2-3 gives the full variable domain: DAMVIQNPRYQVTQFGKPVTLSCSQTLNHNVMYWYQQKSSQAPKLLFHYYDKDFNNEADTPDNFQSRRPNTSFCFLDIRSPGLGDTAMYLCATSRDVIVGTDTQYFGPGTRLTVL.

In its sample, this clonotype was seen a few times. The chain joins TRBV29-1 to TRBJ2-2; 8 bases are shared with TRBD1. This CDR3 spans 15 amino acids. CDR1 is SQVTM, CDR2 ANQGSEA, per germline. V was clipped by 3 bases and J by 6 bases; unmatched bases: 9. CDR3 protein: CSVEGGQGPAGELFF. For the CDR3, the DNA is TGCAGCGTTGAGGGTGGACAGGGTCCCGCCGGGGAGCTGTTTTTT.

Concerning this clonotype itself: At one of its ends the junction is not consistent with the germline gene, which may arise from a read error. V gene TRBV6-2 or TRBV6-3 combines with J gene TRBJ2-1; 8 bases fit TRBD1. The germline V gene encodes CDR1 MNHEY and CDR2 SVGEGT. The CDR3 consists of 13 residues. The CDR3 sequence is CASNQGAYNGQFF. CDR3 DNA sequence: TGTGCCAGCAATCAGGGGGCCTACAATGGGCAGTTCTTC.

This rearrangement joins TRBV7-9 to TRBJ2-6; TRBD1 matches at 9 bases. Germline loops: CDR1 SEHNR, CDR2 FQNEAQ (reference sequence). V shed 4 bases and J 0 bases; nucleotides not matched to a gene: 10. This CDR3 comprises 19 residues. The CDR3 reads CASSSTWDRENSGANVLTF. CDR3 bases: TGTGCCAGCAGCTCTACGTGGGACAGGGAAAACTCTGGGGCCAACGTCCTGACTTTC.

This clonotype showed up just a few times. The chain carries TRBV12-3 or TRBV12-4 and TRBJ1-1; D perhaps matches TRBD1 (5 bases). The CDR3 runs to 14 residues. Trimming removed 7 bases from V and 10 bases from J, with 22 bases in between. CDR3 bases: TGTGCCAGCACCGCCCCCGCCAGGGTTCGTGTAGCTTTCTTT. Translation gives CASTAPARVRVAFF.

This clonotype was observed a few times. The CDR3 bases are TGTGCCATCAGTGAGACGAGGGACGGCTACACCTTC. Protein sequence: CAISETRDGYTF. The chain uses TRBV10-3 and TRBJ1-2; TRBD1 is a possible D gene (5 bases). V was shortened by 2 bases and J by 8 bases, with 9 bases between the two germline ends. The CDR3 extends over 12 amino acids. The germline CDR1 and CDR2 sequences are ENHRY and SYGVKD.

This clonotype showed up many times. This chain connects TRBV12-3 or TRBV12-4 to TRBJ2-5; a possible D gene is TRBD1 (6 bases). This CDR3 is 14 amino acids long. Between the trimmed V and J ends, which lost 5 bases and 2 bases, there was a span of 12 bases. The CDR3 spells CASSLHREQETQYF. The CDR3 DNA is TGTGCCAGCAGTCTCCACAGGGAGCAAGAGACCCAGTACTTC.

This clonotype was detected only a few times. The CDR3 nucleotides read TGTGCCAGCAGCTATCAGGAGTTTGATGGCTACACCTTC. Amino acid sequence: CASSYQEFDGYTF. This chain connects TRBV7-9 to TRBJ1-2; D is unresolved. Trimming shortened V by 4 bases and J by 6 bases, and 12 bases separated the two germline ends. The V gene's germline CDR1 is SEHNR and CDR2 FQNEAQ (reference sequence). The CDR3 runs 13 residues.

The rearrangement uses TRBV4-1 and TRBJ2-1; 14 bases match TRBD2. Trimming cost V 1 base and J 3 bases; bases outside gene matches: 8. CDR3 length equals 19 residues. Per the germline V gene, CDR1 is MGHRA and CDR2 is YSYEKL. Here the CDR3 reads CASSQVPWTSGGIYNEQFF. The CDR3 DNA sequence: TGCGCCAGCAGCCAAGTTCCCTGGACTAGCGGGGGGATCTACAATGAGCAGTTCTTC.

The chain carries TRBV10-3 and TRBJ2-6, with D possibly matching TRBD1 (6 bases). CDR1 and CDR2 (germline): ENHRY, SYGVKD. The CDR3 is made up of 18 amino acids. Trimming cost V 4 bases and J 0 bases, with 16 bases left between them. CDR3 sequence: CAISVYVGQSSGANVLTF. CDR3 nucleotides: TGTGCCATCAGTGTGTATGTCGGACAGAGCTCTGGGGCCAACGTCCTGACTTTC.

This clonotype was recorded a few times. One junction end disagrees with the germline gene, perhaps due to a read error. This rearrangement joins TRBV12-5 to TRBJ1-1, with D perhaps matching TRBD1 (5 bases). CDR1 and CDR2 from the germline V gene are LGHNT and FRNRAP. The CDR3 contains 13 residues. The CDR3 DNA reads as TGTGCTAGTGGTCCTAACTCGGACACTGAAGTTTTCTTT. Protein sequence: CASGPNSDTEVFF.

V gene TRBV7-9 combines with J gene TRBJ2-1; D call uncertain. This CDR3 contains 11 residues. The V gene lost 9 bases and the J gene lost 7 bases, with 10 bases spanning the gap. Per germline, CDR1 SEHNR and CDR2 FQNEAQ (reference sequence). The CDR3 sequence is CASLILNEQFF. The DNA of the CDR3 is TGTGCCAGTCTTATATTGAATGAGCAGTTCTTC.

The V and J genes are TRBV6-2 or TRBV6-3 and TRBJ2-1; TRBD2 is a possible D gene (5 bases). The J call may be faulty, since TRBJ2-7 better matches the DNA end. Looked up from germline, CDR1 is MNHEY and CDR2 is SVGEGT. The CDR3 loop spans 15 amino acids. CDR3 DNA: TGTGCCAGCAAGTTATTAGCGAGTTCTGGCAATGAGCAGTACTTC. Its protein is CASKLLASSGNEQYF.

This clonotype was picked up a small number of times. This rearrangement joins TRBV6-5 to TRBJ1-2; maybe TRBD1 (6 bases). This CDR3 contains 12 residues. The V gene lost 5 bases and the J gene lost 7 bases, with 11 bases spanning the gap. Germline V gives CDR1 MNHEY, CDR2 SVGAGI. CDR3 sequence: CASSTGIGGYTF. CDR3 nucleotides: TGTGCCAGCAGTACAGGGATCGGTGGCTACACCTTC.

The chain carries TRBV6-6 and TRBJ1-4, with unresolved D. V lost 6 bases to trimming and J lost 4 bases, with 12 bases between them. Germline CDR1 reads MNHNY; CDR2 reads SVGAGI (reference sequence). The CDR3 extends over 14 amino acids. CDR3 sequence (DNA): TGTGCCAGCAGACTTGGGATCTTTAATGAAAAACTGTTTTTT. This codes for CASRLGIFNEKLFF.

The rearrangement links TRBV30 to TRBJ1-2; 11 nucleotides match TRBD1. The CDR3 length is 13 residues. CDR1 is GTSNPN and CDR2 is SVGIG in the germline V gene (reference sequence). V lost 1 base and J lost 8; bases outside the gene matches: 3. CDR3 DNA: TGTGCCTGGAGTGAGGGGACAGGGGGGGGCTACACCTTC. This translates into CAWSEGTGGGYTF.

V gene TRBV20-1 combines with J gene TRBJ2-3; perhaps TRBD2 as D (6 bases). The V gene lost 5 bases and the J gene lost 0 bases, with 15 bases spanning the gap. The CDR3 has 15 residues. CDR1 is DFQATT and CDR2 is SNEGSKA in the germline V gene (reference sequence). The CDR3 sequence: CSAGGGAFSTDTQYF. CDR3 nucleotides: TGCAGTGCTGGCGGAGGGGCATTTAGCACAGATACGCAGTATTTT.

This chain's CDR3 is CASSDFERSRGGYTF. CDR3 bases: TGTGCCAGCAGTGACTTTGAGCGGTCCCGAGGTGGCTACACCTTC. The chain joins TRBV2 to TRBJ1-2; D unclear. The CDR3 loop spans 15 amino acids. V was cut by 3 bases and J by 7 bases, with 18 bases left in between. In germline, CDR1 is SNHLY, CDR2 FYNNEI.

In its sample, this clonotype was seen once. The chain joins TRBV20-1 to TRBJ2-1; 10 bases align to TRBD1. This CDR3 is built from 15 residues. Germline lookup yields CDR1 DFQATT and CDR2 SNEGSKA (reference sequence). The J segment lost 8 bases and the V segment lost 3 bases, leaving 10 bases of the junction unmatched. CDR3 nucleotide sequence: TGCAGTGCTAGTGGGCCGGGACAGGGGTGGGATGAGCAGTTCTTC. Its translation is CSASGPGQGWDEQFF.

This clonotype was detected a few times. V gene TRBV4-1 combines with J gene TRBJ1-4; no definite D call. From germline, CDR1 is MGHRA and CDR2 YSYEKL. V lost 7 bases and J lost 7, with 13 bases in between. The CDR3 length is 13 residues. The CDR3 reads CASTESPLEKLFF. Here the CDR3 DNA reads TGCGCCAGCACAGAAAGCCCCCTTGAAAAACTGTTTTTT.

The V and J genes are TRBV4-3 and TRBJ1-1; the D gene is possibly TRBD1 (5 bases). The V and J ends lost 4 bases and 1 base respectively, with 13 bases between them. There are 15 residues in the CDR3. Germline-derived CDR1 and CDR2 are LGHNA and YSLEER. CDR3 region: CASSRAPGRNTEAFF. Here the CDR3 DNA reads TGCGCCAGCAGCCGAGCCCCGGGGCGGAACACTGAAGCTTTCTTT.

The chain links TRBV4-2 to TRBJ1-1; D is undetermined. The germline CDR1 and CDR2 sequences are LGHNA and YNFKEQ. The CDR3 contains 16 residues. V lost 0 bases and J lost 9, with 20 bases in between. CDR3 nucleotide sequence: TGTGCCAGCAGCCAAGATACAAGCCCCCCGAGATGGAAAGCTTTCTTT. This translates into CASSQDTSPPRWKAFF.

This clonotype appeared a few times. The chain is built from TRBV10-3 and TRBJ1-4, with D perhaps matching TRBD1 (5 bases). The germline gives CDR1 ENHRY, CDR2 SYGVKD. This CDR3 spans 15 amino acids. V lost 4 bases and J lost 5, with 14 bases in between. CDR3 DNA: TGTGCCATCAGTGCTTCTCAGGGAGTAAATGAAAAACTGTTTTTT. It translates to CAISASQGVNEKLFF.

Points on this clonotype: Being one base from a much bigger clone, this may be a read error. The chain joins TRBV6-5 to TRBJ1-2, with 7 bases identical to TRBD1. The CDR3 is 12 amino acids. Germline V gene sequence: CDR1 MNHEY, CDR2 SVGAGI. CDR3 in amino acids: CAGSPDRNGYTF. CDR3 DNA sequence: TGTGCCGGCAGCCCGGACAGGAATGGCTACACCTTC.

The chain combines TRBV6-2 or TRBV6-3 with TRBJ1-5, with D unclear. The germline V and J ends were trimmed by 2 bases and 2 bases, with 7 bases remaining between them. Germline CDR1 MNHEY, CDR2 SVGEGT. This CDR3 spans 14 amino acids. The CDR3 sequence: CASSYTEGNQPQHF. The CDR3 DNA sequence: TGTGCCAGCAGTTACACTGAGGGCAATCAGCCCCAGCATTTT.